The 14 T cell receptor beta chains in this list originate from one sample, sequenced in a study of CD8+ T cells in alopecia areata. Sequencing templates came from extracted RNA that was reverse transcribed into cDNA. Sequencing used immunoSEQ multiplex PCR; TCRdb keeps in-frame clones, though not all of them. The table has some 200,000 clones, roughly 50% seen once. The treatment: oral pan-JAK inhibitor, 5-10 mg twice daily. The sequencing used CD4+ T cells sorted from blood, collected at week 24, from a patient treated with tofacitinib. Receptors were obtained from a human donor with alopecia areata.

This clone occurred a few times. The chain employs TRBV5-1 and TRBJ2-7; 11 nucleotides align to TRBD1. The CDR3 spans 14 residues. Germline CDR1 is SGHRS and CDR2 is YFSETQ. V trimming: 3 bases; J trimming: 4 bases; junction bases outside the gene matches: 3. In DNA, the CDR3 is TGCGCCAGCAGCTCCGGACAGGGGGCTTACGAGCAGTACTTC. The encoded protein is CASSSGQGAYEQYF. Full variable domain (remainder filled in from reference TRBV5-1 and TRBJ2-7): KAGVTQTPRYLIKTRGQQVTLSCSPISGHRSVSWYQQTPGQGLQFLFEYFSETQRNKGNFPGRFSGRQFSNSRSEMNVSTLELGDSALYLCASSSGQGAYEQYFGPGTRLTVT.

Only a few counts were recorded for this clone. CDR3 in DNA: TGTGCCAGCAGCCTTAAAGGGGGAAGTAGCTATGGCTACACCTTC. Translation: CASSLKGGSSYGYTF. The chain has TRBV7-2 and TRBJ1-2, with D possibly being TRBD1 (6 bases). Germline CDR1 and CDR2: SGHTA and FQGNSA. Trimming shortened V by 5 bases and J by 4 bases, and 17 bases separated the two germline ends. The CDR3 has 15 amino acids.

V is TRBV6-5 and J is TRBJ2-7, with 7 nucleotides matching TRBD1. This CDR3 spans 14 amino acids. Germline V lookup: CDR1 MNHEY, CDR2 SVGAGI. The trim removed 6 bases at V and 1 base at J, leaving 6 bases unmatched. CDR3 region: CASRRTGLSYEQYF. The CDR3 region has the DNA TGTGCCAGCAGAAGGACAGGACTTTCCTACGAGCAGTACTTC.

The gene calls are TRBV13 and TRBJ1-2; D is unclear. Germline CDR1 reads PRHDT; CDR2 reads FYEKMQ (reference sequence). This CDR3 spans 15 amino acids. Trimming pared 0 bases from V and 5 bases from J, leaving 13 bases between. This CDR3 is CASSLGVGTVYGYTF. CDR3 bases: TGTGCCAGCAGCTTAGGGGTAGGCACGGTTTATGGCTACACCTTC.

V gene TRBV10-3 combines with J gene TRBJ2-7; the D is unclear. CDR1 and CDR2 from the germline V gene are ENHRY and SYGVKD. The CDR3 has 11 amino acids. Trimming cost V 10 bases and J 3 bases, with 10 bases left between them. The CDR3 loop reads CATFSGYEQYF. The CDR3 nucleotides are TGTGCCACCTTTAGTGGCTACGAGCAGTACTTC.

The V and J genes are TRBV7-2 and TRBJ2-1; D ambiguous. Trimming pared 3 bases from V and 9 bases from J, leaving 9 bases between. CDR3 length: 12 amino acids. Germline V gene data show CDR1 as SGHTA and CDR2 as FQGNSA. As DNA, the CDR3 is TGTGCCAGCAGCTTTCTTAGTCTTGAGCAGTTCTTC. Protein: CASSFLSLEQFF.

The chain links TRBV9 to TRBJ2-2, with D unclear. Germline V gene sequence: CDR1 SGDLS, CDR2 YYNGEE. This CDR3 contains 15 residues. V was pared by 0 bases and J by 7 bases, with 13 bases between. The CDR3 here is CASSVESGGNGELFF. CDR3 nucleotides: TGTGCCAGCAGCGTAGAAAGTGGTGGGAACGGGGAGCTGTTTTTT.

The chain recombines TRBV20-1 with TRBJ2-5, with D maybe TRBD2 (5 bases). Germline V lookup: CDR1 DFQATT, CDR2 SNEGSKA (reference sequence). V was clipped by 6 bases and J by 11 bases, with 16 bases between them. This CDR3 is built from 11 residues. CDR3: CSATSEWEQYF. The CDR3 region has the DNA TGCAGTGCCACCTCGGAGTGGGAGCAGTACTTC.

The chain recombines TRBV19 with TRBJ2-6; D ambiguous. CDR1 and CDR2 from the germline V gene are LNHDA and SQIVND (reference sequence). The CDR3 is made up of 15 amino acids. Trimming left V 1 base short and J 2 bases short, with 6 bases between. CDR3 in amino acids: CASSIARPGANVLTF. The CDR3 DNA follows: TGTGCCAGTAGTATAGCCAGGCCTGGGGCCAACGTCCTGACTTTC.

The J gene is TRBJ1-2, the V gene TRBV4-1; possible D gene TRBD1, 5 bases. Trimming pared 0 bases from V and 4 bases from J, leaving 12 bases between. Germline CDR1 reads MGHRA; CDR2 reads YSYEKL. This CDR3 has 15 residues. CDR3 in DNA: TGCGCCAGCAGCCAAGATGAGGGGATCATCTATGGCTACACCTTC. Its translation is CASSQDEGIIYGYTF.

J is TRBJ2-5 and V is TRBV5-5; either TRBD1 or TRBD2 may fit D (5 bases each). CDR3 length: 13 residues. V lost 4 bases, J lost 4 bases, and 11 bases lay in between. Germline V gene data show CDR1 as SGHKS and CDR2 as YYEKEE (reference sequence). The CDR3 region is CASSTWDGETQYF. The CDR3 DNA sequence: TGTGCCAGCAGCACTTGGGACGGAGAGACCCAGTACTTC.

The genes are TRBV7-2 and TRBJ1-6; TRBD1 is a possible D gene (6 bases). Germline CDR1 SGHTA, CDR2 FQGNSA. V lost 5 bases and J lost 5, with 13 bases in between. The CDR3 extends over 15 amino acids. The DNA of the CDR3 is TGTGCCAGCAGCCCATTTGGGGGCAATAATTCACCCCTCCACTTT. This codes for CASSPFGGNNSPLHF.

J is TRBJ1-1 and V is TRBV5-1; 8 bases agree with TRBD1. V was pared by 0 bases and J by 3 bases, with 7 bases of the junction left unmatched. The germline V gene encodes CDR1 SGHRS and CDR2 YFSETQ. The CDR3 runs 16 residues. The CDR3 DNA sequence: TGCGCCAGCAGCTTGGGCTCAGGGGGCGCGGACACTGAAGCTTTCTTT. Amino acids: CASSLGSGGADTEAFF.

The CDR3 reads CASSFWDPYNEQFF. In DNA form, the CDR3 reads TGCGCCAGCAGCTTTTGGGATCCCTACAATGAGCAGTTCTTC. V and J are TRBV5-1 and TRBJ2-1; D is ambiguous. The V gene's germline CDR1 is SGHRS and CDR2 YFSETQ. V lost 2 bases, J lost 2 bases, and 8 bases lay in between. The CDR3 runs 14 residues.